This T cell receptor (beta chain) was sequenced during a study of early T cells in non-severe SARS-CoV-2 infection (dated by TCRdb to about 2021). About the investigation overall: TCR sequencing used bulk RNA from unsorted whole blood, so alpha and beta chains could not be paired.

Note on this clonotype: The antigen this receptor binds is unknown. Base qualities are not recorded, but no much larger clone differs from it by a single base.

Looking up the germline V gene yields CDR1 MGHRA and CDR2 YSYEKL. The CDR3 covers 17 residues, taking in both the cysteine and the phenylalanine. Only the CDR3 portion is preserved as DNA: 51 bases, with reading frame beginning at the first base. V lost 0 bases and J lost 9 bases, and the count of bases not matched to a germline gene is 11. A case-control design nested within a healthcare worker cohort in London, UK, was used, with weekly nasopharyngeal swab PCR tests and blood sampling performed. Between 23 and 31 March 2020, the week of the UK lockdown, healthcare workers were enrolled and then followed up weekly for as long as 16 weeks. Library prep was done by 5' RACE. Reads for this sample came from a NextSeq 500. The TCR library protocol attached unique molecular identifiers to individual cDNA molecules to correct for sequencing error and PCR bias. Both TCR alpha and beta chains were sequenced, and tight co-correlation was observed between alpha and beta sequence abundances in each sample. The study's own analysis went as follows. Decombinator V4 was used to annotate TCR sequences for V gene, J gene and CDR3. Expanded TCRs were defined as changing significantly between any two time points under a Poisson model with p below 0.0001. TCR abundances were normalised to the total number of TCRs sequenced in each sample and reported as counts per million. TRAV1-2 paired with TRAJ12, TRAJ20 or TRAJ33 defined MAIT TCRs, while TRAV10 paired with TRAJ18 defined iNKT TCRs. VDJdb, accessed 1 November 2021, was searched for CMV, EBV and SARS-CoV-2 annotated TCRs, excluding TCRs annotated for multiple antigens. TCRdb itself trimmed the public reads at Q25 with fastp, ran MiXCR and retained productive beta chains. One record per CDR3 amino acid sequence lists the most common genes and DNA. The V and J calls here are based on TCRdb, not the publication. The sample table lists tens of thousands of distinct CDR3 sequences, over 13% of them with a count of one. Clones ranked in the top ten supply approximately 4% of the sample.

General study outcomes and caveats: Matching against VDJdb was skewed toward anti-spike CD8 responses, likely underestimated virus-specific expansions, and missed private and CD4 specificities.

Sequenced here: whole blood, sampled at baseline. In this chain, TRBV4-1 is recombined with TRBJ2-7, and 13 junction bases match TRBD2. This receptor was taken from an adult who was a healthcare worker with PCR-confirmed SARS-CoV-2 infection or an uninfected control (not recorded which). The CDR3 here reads CASSQDSRPGLAGRQYF. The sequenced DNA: TGCGCCAGCAGCCAAGATAGTAGGCCGGGACTAGCGGGGAGGCAGTACTTC.